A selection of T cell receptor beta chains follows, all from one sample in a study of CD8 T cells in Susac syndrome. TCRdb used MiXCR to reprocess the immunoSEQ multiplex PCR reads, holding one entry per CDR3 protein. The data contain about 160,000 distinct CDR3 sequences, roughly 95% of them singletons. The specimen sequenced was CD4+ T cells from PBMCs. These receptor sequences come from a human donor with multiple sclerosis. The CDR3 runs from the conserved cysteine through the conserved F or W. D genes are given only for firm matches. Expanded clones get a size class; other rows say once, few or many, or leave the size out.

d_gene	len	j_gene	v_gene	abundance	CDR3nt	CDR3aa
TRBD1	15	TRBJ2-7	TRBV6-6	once	TGTGCCAGCACCTCGGGACAGGGAATAGGTTACGAGCAGTACTTC	CASTSGQGIGYEQYF
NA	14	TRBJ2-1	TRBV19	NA	TGTGCCAGTGCTAACCAGGACTCAGGCAATGAGCAGTTCTTC	CASANQDSGNEQFF
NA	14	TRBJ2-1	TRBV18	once	TGTGCCAGCTCATCGGGAGTTAGGGACAATGAGCAGTTCTTC	CASSSGVRDNEQFF
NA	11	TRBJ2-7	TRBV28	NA	TGTGCCAGCATCGCGGCCGACGAGCAGTACTTC	CASIAADEQYF
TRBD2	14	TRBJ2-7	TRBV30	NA	TGTGCCTGGAGTGTTTCTAGCGGGGGCTACGAGCAGTACTTC	CAWSVSSGGYEQYF
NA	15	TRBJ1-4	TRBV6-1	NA	TGTGCCAGCAGTCCCCGCGGAGGGCTAAATGAAAAACTGTTTTTT	CASSPRGGLNEKLFF
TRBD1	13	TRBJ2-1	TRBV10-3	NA	TGTGCCATCAATAGGGACAGTTACAATGAGCAGTTCTTC	CAINRDSYNEQFF
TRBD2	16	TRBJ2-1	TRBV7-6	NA	TGTGCCAGCAGCCCCTGGACTAGCGGGCCGAACAATGAGCAGTTCTTC	CASSPWTSGPNNEQFF
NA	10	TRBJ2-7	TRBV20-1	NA	TGCAGTGTGAGTAGAAACGAGCAGTACTTC	CSVSRNEQYF
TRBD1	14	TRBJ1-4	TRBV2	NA	TGTGCCAGCACCCCGGGAACAGGGGAGGAAAAACTGTTTTTT	CASTPGTGEEKLFF